This T cell receptor beta chain was captured by sequencing in a study of blood T cell repertoires in COVID-19. Study-wide background: Acute-phase and convalescent COVID-19 samples originated in the United States, Italy and Spain. T cells, B-cell-depleted T cells, or PBMCs provided the cDNA or gDNA that served as material.

Seattle patients were enrolled during active infection and followed longitudinally. As originally analysed: Amplified reference gene primers provided the basis for estimating nucleated cell counts. The data were produced by immunoSEQ multiplex PCR, yet TCRdb's version contains in-frame clones alone and is incomplete. That table gives V, J and clone size, and the DNA gave D and trimming. This repertoire shows some 180,000 clones, approximately 83% found once; its top ten account for around 6.7%. The CDR3 has 13 residues. The germline gives CDR1 MRHNA, CDR2 SNTAGT. V was pared by 2 bases and J by 1 base, with 2 bases between.

The receptor's source is a woman in her thirties or forties with COVID-19, enrolled during active disease. Material: peripheral blood. J is TRBJ2-2 and V is TRBV6-4; D is ambiguous. The CDR3 bases are TGTGCCAGCAGTGACCGGAACACCGGGGAGCTGTTTTTT. It yields the protein CASSDRNTGELFF.